This is a list of T cell receptor beta chains from one sample in a study of blood T cell repertoires in COVID-19. Measured with immunoSEQ multiplex PCR; TCRdb has only the in-frame clones, and not every one. Of about 140,000 clones listed, 85% to 90% are singletons. Material: peripheral blood. These receptors came from an elderly woman with acute or convalescent COVID-19. CDR3s include the opening cysteine and the closing phenylalanine or tryptophan. Each record gives: D gene, V gene, CDR3 protein. The D gene is left open where the match is weak.

D gene: TRBD2
V gene: TRBV19
CDR3 protein: CASSISAGTTGELFF

D gene: TRBD1
V gene: TRBV7-2
CDR3 protein: CASSLGQGTEAFF

D gene: TRBD1
V gene: TRBV5-4
CDR3 protein: CASSFGQGPYGYTF

D gene: .
V gene: TRBV25-1
CDR3 protein: CASSELRSGANVLTF

D gene: TRBD1
V gene: TRBV3-1/TRBV3-2
CDR3 protein: CASSYWTGPPLHF

D gene: .
V gene: TRBV5-4
CDR3 protein: CASSLGGRWNGYTF

D gene: .
V gene: TRBV2
CDR3 protein: CASAWGGRDTEAFF

D gene: TRBD1
V gene: TRBV9
CDR3 protein: CASSGRDSGYNEQFF

D gene: .
V gene: TRBV14
CDR3 protein: CASSQAHGGQETQYF

D gene: .
V gene: TRBV7-6
CDR3 protein: CASSLAYRSETDTQYF

D gene: TRBD1
V gene: TRBV3-1/TRBV3-2
CDR3 protein: CASSLQDRYNSPLHF

D gene: .
V gene: TRBV5-1
CDR3 protein: CASSQTFTGTSTSEQYF

D gene: .
V gene: TRBV6-5
CDR3 protein: CASSYPVKKPGNTIYF

D gene: .
V gene: TRBV7-2
CDR3 protein: CASSLGSPSTDTQYF

D gene: .
V gene: TRBV6-6
CDR3 protein: CASSSGLASTDTQYF

D gene: TRBD2
V gene: TRBV27
CDR3 protein: CASTDSGGAYNEQFF

D gene: TRBD1
V gene: TRBV7-9
CDR3 protein: CASSRQFFGTGVMNTEAFF

D gene: .
V gene: TRBV9
CDR3 protein: CASSPSSPSSSYNSPLHF

D gene: .
V gene: TRBV7-3
CDR3 protein: CASSQHQNTEAFF

D gene: .
V gene: TRBV6-1
CDR3 protein: CASSEMFDQPQHF

D gene: TRBD2
V gene: TRBV3-1/TRBV3-2
CDR3 protein: CASSQRGGNYEQYF

D gene: TRBD1
V gene: TRBV30
CDR3 protein: CAGGRTGSYGYTF

D gene: TRBD2
V gene: TRBV7-2
CDR3 protein: CASSLTRGGRVDEQFF

D gene: TRBD1
V gene: TRBV7-2
CDR3 protein: CASSWGTGSYGYTF

D gene: .
V gene: TRBV18
CDR3 protein: CASSPYSQGRPPYYGYTF

D gene: TRBD1
V gene: TRBV7-9
CDR3 protein: CASSLRLGTGASPLHF

D gene: .
V gene: TRBV2
CDR3 protein: CASSEALPGVGYTF

D gene: .
V gene: TRBV10-1
CDR3 protein: CASADGGHSYNEQFF

D gene: .
V gene: TRBV10-3
CDR3 protein: CAISGNQPQHF

D gene: TRBD1
V gene: TRBV5-1
CDR3 protein: CASSLGSGQVYGYTF

D gene: .
V gene: TRBV5-1
CDR3 protein: CASREGVMNTEAFF

D gene: .
V gene: TRBV10-1
CDR3 protein: CASSSPGNTEAFF